This entry is about one T cell receptor beta chain. Its antigen is not known. This specimen comes from a study of a mutant IDH1 vaccine in newly diagnosed glioma. At the level of the study: Eight vaccine injections were given to patients in weeks 1, 3, 5, 7, 11, 15, 19 and 23. Radiotherapy alone preceded vaccination by 4-6 weeks; alternatively, vaccination started with temozolomide cycles. Sex among treated patients split around 62% male, approximately 38% female; mean age was roughly 40 years. Previous treatment comprised radiotherapy, temozolomide, or both, mostly both.

Clones were read by immunoSEQ multiplex PCR, and TCRdb kept only the in-frame ones, dropping some. Found here are around 50,000 clones, 70% to 90% of them singletons; the top ten hold about 4.6%. Time point meaning: week 5, during vaccination. Doses consisted of 300 ug of mutant IDH1 20-mer peptide each, paired with topical imiquimod. The CDR3 runs to 15 residues. Germline-derived CDR1 and CDR2 are LNHDA and SQIVND (reference sequence). Trimming removed 4 bases at V and 7 bases at J, with 17 bases between. The chain links TRBV19 to TRBJ1-5; weak D call: TRBD1 (6 bases). This specimen consisted of PBMCs, obtained from a glioma patient whose treatment included an IDH1 peptide vaccine. This receptor was identified in a woman in her forties with glioma. The chain's CDR3 is CASSTRWGAGQPQHF. CDR3 sequence (DNA): TGTGCCAGTAGTACCCGCTGGGGGGCCGGACAGCCCCAGCATTTT.